The rows below give T cell receptor beta chains drawn from one sample of a study of T cells expressing NK-cell markers. TCRdb reanalyzed the 5' RACE reads, giving one entry per CDR3 protein sequence and no DNA. This sample's clone table lists around 470,000 distinct CDR3 sequences. Sequencing input: blood T cells: a sorted CD56 or NKG2C T cell subset, CD4+ or CD8+ T cells, or bulk PBMC T cells (not recorded which). Every receptor here comes from a woman aged 45-59 years in good health. Each CDR3 is given with its conserved first and last residue.

j_gene	v_gene	CDR3aa
TRBJ1-6	TRBV5-1	CASSSGQMNSPLHF
TRBJ2-4	TRBV5-4	CASSLKRGGGKNIQYF
TRBJ2-1	TRBV19	CASSIGGLGNEQFF
TRBJ1-4	TRBV7-9	CASSRGSGQRLFF
TRBJ2-5	TRBV24-1	CATSELGLATETQYF
TRBJ2-2	TRBV5-6	CASSLVGTGGTGELFF
TRBJ1-3	TRBV14	CASSLRGGTSGNTIYF
TRBJ2-1	TRBV15	CATSRTGLAGRGEQFF
TRBJ2-3	TRBV5-1	CASSFGTGRGPDTQYF
TRBJ2-1	TRBV29-1	CSVEDGRANEQFF
TRBJ1-6	TRBV25-1	CASFGTGSGSPLHF
TRBJ2-1	TRBV7-2	CASSARQGNNEQFF
TRBJ2-1	TRBV12-3/TRBV12-4	CASSLGSRYSSYNEQFF
TRBJ2-1	TRBV3-1	CASSNGASGRLFF
TRBJ2-3	TRBV9	CASSEQTGRTQYF
TRBJ2-1	TRBV11-2	CASSLVLGSSYNEQFF
TRBJ1-2	TRBV12-3/TRBV12-4	CASSPTRSEGYTF
TRBJ2-1	TRBV18	CASSPGGSREVSLLYNEQFF
TRBJ2-7	TRBV5-1	CASSPVPTGFNYEQYF
TRBJ2-7	TRBV25-1	CASSDGGPSYYEQYF
TRBJ2-1	TRBV2	CASSEDGVWNEQFF
TRBJ2-3	TRBV25-1	CASSEWGGATDTQYF
TRBJ2-1	TRBV20-1	CSASGRALGNNEQFF
TRBJ2-2	TRBV4-1	CASSPLAGGSAGELFF
TRBJ2-5	TRBV10-3	CATSVGQETQYF
TRBJ2-1	TRBV20-1	CSARGTLAGSVYEQFF
TRBJ1-1	TRBV20-1	CSARGAGGYAFF
TRBJ2-1	TRBV29-1	CSVGSGGNEQFF
TRBJ2-2	TRBV5-1	CASSLRLADTGELFF
TRBJ1-2	TRBV6-1	CASSEVYGQGAAGYTF
TRBJ2-2	TRBV5-1	CASSPEGGRGAGELFF
TRBJ1-1	TRBV12-3/TRBV12-4	CASRAIGTANTEAFF
TRBJ1-4	TRBV20-1	CSARTRGQGSEKLFF
TRBJ2-5	TRBV11-2	CASSPGTGGSGEETQYF
TRBJ1-5	TRBV5-6	CASSPSLGQTQPQHF
TRBJ1-1	TRBV5-1	CASTPLPTGLNTEAFF
TRBJ2-3	TRBV20-1	CSAPPGPPQADTQYF
TRBJ2-7	TRBV18	CASSEVVGTSSEQYF
TRBJ1-4	TRBV29-1	CSAQGGDRGNEKLFF
TRBJ1-1	TRBV20-1	CSARGRPGAFAFF
TRBJ1-6	TRBV18	CASSPPKGNSPLHF
TRBJ2-5	TRBV20-1	CTLDRGLGETQYF
TRBJ2-7	TRBV28	CASKGTGGHEQYF
TRBJ2-6	TRBV11-2	CASRGYGLGANVLTF
TRBJ1-1	TRBV5-1	CASSSSGTRTEAFF
TRBJ2-7	TRBV7-2	CASSLLAESSYEQYF
TRBJ1-2	TRBV20-1	CSATEDSNYGYTF
TRBJ2-1	TRBV6-1	CASRLRQGGSYNEQFF
TRBJ2-3	TRBV10-3	CAIRRQASTDTQYF
TRBJ2-2	TRBV6-6	CASSDSGGRINTGELFF
TRBJ1-1	TRBV7-9	CASSPMGHRERNTEAFF
TRBJ2-2	TRBV18	CASSPRAKNTGELFF
TRBJ2-7	TRBV6-5	CASRNDRGRIYEQYF
TRBJ1-1	TRBV11-3	CASSTVDTGLEAFF
TRBJ2-1	TRBV7-2	CASSPLSSGLLNEQFF
TRBJ2-3	TRBV15	CATSRAGFSDTQYF
TRBJ2-7	TRBV15	CATSRSGQGSGEQYF
TRBJ2-4	TRBV20-1	CSAREIELAKNIQYF